This TCR beta chain stems from a study of blood T cell repertoires in COVID-19. Generated by immunoSEQ multiplex PCR, the TCRdb table keeps only in-frame clones and is missing some. The table has some 170,000 clones, around 80% seen once. The CDR3 contains 24 residues. The specimen was peripheral blood. This chain joins TRBV21-1 and TRBJ2-7; TRBD2 reflects the table's D call only, with no check against the DNA. TRBV21-1 is a pseudogene locus. This clonotype was obtained from a woman aged 35 to 49 with COVID-19, enrolled during active disease. The CDR3 loop reads CASSKVRVEVELNTMARQSYEQYF. DNA for the CDR3: TGTGCCAGCAGCAAAGTTCGCGTGGAGGTCGAATTGAATACTATGGCTCGTCAGTCCTACGAGCAGTACTTC.